This TCR beta chain was profiled in a study of blood T cell repertoires in COVID-19. Across the study: Donors of Cohort 3 who recovered were those that had two negative PCRs, clearance, or symptom resolution. The samples span acute and convalescent COVID-19 from the United States, Italy and Spain. The cDNA or gDNA used as material had been derived from T cells, B-cell-depleted T cells, or PBMCs.

The protocol was immunoSEQ multiplex PCR, while the TCRdb copy is restricted to in-frame clones and leaves out a portion. The data show around 140,000 clones, 84% seen once. The ends lost 4 bases at V and 0 bases at J; junction bases unmatched: 3. This CDR3 has 15 amino acids. Germline lookup yields CDR1 SEHNR and CDR2 FQNEAQ (reference sequence). Those enrolled, adults aged 18 to 89 years, came from about two dozen US areas. The chain links TRBV7-9 to TRBJ2-1; 7 nucleotides line up with TRBD2. The clonotype was recovered from a man aged 45-65 years in a cohort exposed to, infected with or recovered from COVID-19 (not recorded which). The sequenced sample was PBMCs or T cells enriched from blood (not recorded which). The CDR3 region is CASSSSGFSYNEQFF. CDR3 coding DNA: TGTGCCAGCAGCTCTAGCGGTTTCTCCTACAATGAGCAGTTCTTC.